This T cell receptor beta chain was recovered during a study of blood T cells in healthy people across ages. This clonotype was counted a single time. V was trimmed by 0 bases and J by 3 bases, leaving 12 bases between them. The CDR3 consists of 16 residues. Together with a sample-barcoded 5' primer, a J-beta primer mix was included in a second PCR lasting about 7 to 11 cycles. Sequencing recovered at least 3 million CDR3-containing paired-end reads from each sample. TCRdb called the 5' RACE reads again in MiXCR, with one record for every CDR3 protein. This repertoire shows 650,000 to 800,000 distinct CDR3 sequences, 52% found once; its top ten account for roughly 13%. Peripheral blood from each donor was collected in a volume of about 10 milliliters. Every sample had a minimum of 6.5 million PBMCs isolated.

The chain is built from TRBV12-3 or TRBV12-4 and TRBJ2-1; D possibly uses TRBD1 or TRBD2 (6 bases each). The sequence derives from a woman aged 80 or over in good health. The sequenced sample consisted of blood. DNA of the CDR3: TGTGCCAGCAGTTTAGCCGGGGGCAGTGGCTACAATGAGCAGTTCTTC. Translation: CASSLAGGSGYNEQFF.